These T cell receptor beta chains were read from a single sample in a study of early T cells in non-severe SARS-CoV-2 infection. TCRdb reprocessed the 5' RACE reads with MiXCR, giving one entry per CDR3 protein. The data show tens of thousands of distinct CDR3 sequences, with 12% seen just once and more than 6.5% held by the top ten. Sample: whole blood. These receptors came from an adult who was a healthcare worker with PCR-confirmed SARS-CoV-2 infection or an uninfected control (not recorded which). Both conserved end residues are part of each CDR3. D genes are given only for firm matches. Clone size is shown for a subset of rows, as once, few, many or a class of expanded clone.

V: TRBV6-6; J: TRBJ1-5; D: .; size: many; CDR3: CASSPWRQPQHF; DNA: TGTGCCAGCAGTCCCTGGAGGCAGCCCCAGCATTTT
V: TRBV19; J: TRBJ2-4; D: .; size: few; CDR3: CASSILEGKGQYF; DNA: TGTGCCAGTAGTATCCTCGAGGGAAAGGGTCAGTACTTC
V: TRBV6-5; J: TRBJ2-7; D: TRBD1; size: few; CDR3: CASSTGTGGEQYF; DNA: TGTGCCAGCAGCACCGGGACAGGGGGCGAGCAGTACTTC
V: TRBV6-1; J: TRBJ1-5; D: .; size: few; CDR3: CASRTDPPRPYSNQPQHF; DNA: TGTGCCAGCAGGACGGACCCCCCGAGGCCCTATAGCAATCAGCCCCAGCATTTT
V: TRBV5-1; J: TRBJ2-4; D: .; size: .; CDR3: CASSLRTERDIQYF; DNA: TGCGCCAGCAGCTTACGGACAGAGCGGGACATTCAGTACTTC
V: TRBV15; J: TRBJ1-5; D: TRBD1; size: .; CDR3: CATRKQGVIQPQHF; DNA: TGTGCCACCAGAAAACAGGGGGTTATTCAGCCCCAGCATTTT
V: TRBV12-3/TRBV12-4; J: TRBJ1-6; D: TRBD1; size: few; CDR3: CASSPYHRGLNSPLHF; DNA: TGTGCCAGCAGTCCCTACCACAGGGGGCTTAATTCACCCCTCCACTTT
V: TRBV4-3; J: TRBJ1-4; D: .; size: few; CDR3: CASSQDLGGTNEKLFF; DNA: TGCGCCAGCAGCCAAGATCTTGGAGGGACTAATGAAAAACTGTTTTTT
V: TRBV9; J: TRBJ2-7; D: TRBD1; size: .; CDR3: CATSVAPTGGEQYF; DNA: TGTGCCACCAGCGTAGCCCCGACAGGGGGTGAACAGTACTTC
V: TRBV4-2; J: TRBJ1-3; D: .; size: .; CDR3: CASSINTESSGNTIYF; DNA: TGTGCCAGCAGCATAAATACAGAGAGCTCTGGAAACACCATATATTTT
V: TRBV29-1; J: TRBJ1-1; D: .; size: .; CDR3: CSVEEKAEAFF; DNA: TGCAGCGTTGAAGAAAAGGCTGAAGCTTTCTTT
V: TRBV3-1; J: TRBJ2-6; D: .; size: .; CDR3: CASSHLQGSGANVLTF; DNA: TGTGCCAGCAGCCATTTGCAGGGGTCTGGGGCCAACGTCCTGACTTTC
V: TRBV6-2/TRBV6-3; J: TRBJ2-1; D: TRBD1; size: few; CDR3: CASSYGTGVPLSYNEQFF; DNA: TGTGCCAGCAGCTACGGGACAGGGGTGCCACTCTCCTACAATGAGCAGTTCTTC
V: TRBV18; J: TRBJ1-6; D: TRBD1; size: few; CDR3: CASSPPTGIENNSPLHF; DNA: TGTGCCAGCTCACCCCCGACAGGGATAGAGAATAATTCACCCCTCCACTTT
V: TRBV28; J: TRBJ1-2; D: .; size: .; CDR3: CASSLWGGDSTYGYTF; DNA: TGTGCCAGCAGTTTATGGGGTGGCGACAGCACCTATGGCTACACCTTC
V: TRBV5-1; J: TRBJ2-5; D: .; size: .; CDR3: CASSLWETQYF; DNA: TGCGCCAGCAGCTTGTGGGAGACCCAGTACTTC
V: TRBV9; J: TRBJ1-1; D: .; size: many; CDR3: CASSVDQGKTEAFF; DNA: TGTGCCAGCAGCGTAGATCAGGGTAAGACTGAAGCTTTCTTT
V: TRBV4-1; J: TRBJ1-2; D: .; size: .; CDR3: CASSQDGTGRTYGYTF; DNA: TGCGCCAGCAGCCAAGATGGGACGGGACGGACCTATGGCTACACCTTC
V: TRBV25-1; J: TRBJ1-1; D: .; size: few; CDR3: CASSEYGKNTEAFF; DNA: TGTGCCAGCAGTGAATACGGCAAGAACACTGAAGCTTTCTTT
V: TRBV20-1; J: TRBJ2-7; D: .; size: .; CDR3: CSARDPRGGVRYEQYF; DNA: TGCAGTGCTAGAGATCCTAGGGGTGGGGTTCGGTACGAGCAGTACTTC
V: TRBV11-2; J: TRBJ2-7; D: .; size: few; CDR3: CASSPGVAYEQYF; DNA: TGTGCCAGCAGCCCCGGGGTAGCCTACGAGCAGTACTTC
V: TRBV20-1; J: TRBJ1-2; D: TRBD1; size: few; CDR3: CSAQQGGSNYGYTF; DNA: TGCAGTGCTCAACAGGGGGGCAGCAACTATGGCTACACCTTC
V: TRBV2; J: TRBJ2-1; D: .; size: .; CDR3: CASPREVNNEQFF; DNA: TGTGCCAGCCCTAGGGAGGTGAACAATGAGCAGTTCTTC
V: TRBV30; J: TRBJ2-1; D: TRBD2; size: .; CDR3: CAWSVPRGRTYNEQFF; DNA: TGTGCCTGGAGTGTCCCCCGCGGGAGGACCTACAATGAGCAGTTCTTC
V: TRBV27; J: TRBJ1-6; D: .; size: .; CDR3: CASSFWGGAPGYNSPLHF; DNA: TGTGCCAGCAGTTTTTGGGGGGGGGCCCCCGGCTATAATTCACCCCTCCACTTT
V: TRBV19; J: TRBJ2-7; D: TRBD1; size: many; CDR3: CASSMTNPGQGDYEQYF; DNA: TGTGCCAGTAGTATGACAAACCCGGGACAGGGAGACTACGAGCAGTACTTC
V: TRBV5-4; J: TRBJ2-7; D: TRBD2; size: once; CDR3: CASSLVGSGRSYEQYF; DNA: TGTGCCAGCAGCTTGGTAGGCAGCGGGAGGTCCTACGAGCAGTACTTC
V: TRBV24-1; J: TRBJ2-1; D: TRBD2; size: few; CDR3: CATRSSGSGFYNEQFF; DNA: TGTGCCACCAGAAGTAGCGGGAGCGGCTTCTACAATGAGCAGTTCTTC
V: TRBV12-3/TRBV12-4; J: TRBJ1-1; D: TRBD1; size: .; CDR3: CASSFAGGTEAFF; DNA: TGTGCCAGCAGTTTTGCAGGGGGCACTGAAGCTTTCTTT
V: TRBV11-2; J: TRBJ2-1; D: TRBD2; size: .; CDR3: CASSRILADNEQFF; DNA: TGTGCCAGCAGCCGAATACTAGCGGACAATGAGCAGTTCTTC
V: TRBV12-3/TRBV12-4; J: TRBJ2-4; D: TRBD2; size: .; CDR3: CASCLAGAKNIQYF; DNA: TGTGCCAGCTGCCTAGCGGGAGCCAAAAACATTCAGTACTTC
V: TRBV12-3/TRBV12-4; J: TRBJ2-7; D: .; size: .; CDR3: CASSLLGSSYEQYF; DNA: TGTGCCAGCAGTTTATTGGGAAGCTCCTACGAGCAGTACTTC
V: TRBV6-6; J: TRBJ2-1; D: .; size: few; CDR3: CASSSGGTTKQFF; DNA: TGTGCCAGCAGTAGCGGCGGGACCACCAAGCAGTTCTTC
V: TRBV3-1; J: TRBJ1-1; D: TRBD1; size: few; CDR3: CASSQTGQGNTEAFF; DNA: TGTGCCAGCAGCCAAACCGGACAGGGCAACACTGAAGCTTTCTTT
V: TRBV12-3/TRBV12-4; J: TRBJ2-7; D: .; size: .; CDR3: CASSLEVEDHEQYF; DNA: TGTGCCAGCAGTTTAGAGGTCGAAGACCACGAGCAGTACTTC
V: TRBV23-1; J: TRBJ2-7; D: TRBD2; size: many; CDR3: CASSQPRLADLIYEQYF; DNA: TGCGCCAGCAGTCAACCGAGACTAGCGGACCTGATCTACGAGCAGTACTTC
V: TRBV11-2; J: TRBJ2-7; D: .; size: few; CDR3: CASSLELGSGANEQYF; DNA: TGTGCCAGCAGCTTAGAACTGGGGTCGGGAGCAAACGAGCAGTACTTC
V: TRBV7-2; J: TRBJ2-1; D: TRBD2; size: few; CDR3: CASSLATTSGGEGEQFF; DNA: TGTGCCAGCAGCTTAGCAACGACTAGCGGGGGCGAGGGAGAGCAGTTCTTC
V: TRBV7-2; J: TRBJ2-7; D: .; size: .; CDR3: CASSLATGPYEQYF; DNA: TGTGCCAGCAGCTTAGCGACGGGTCCCTACGAGCAGTACTTC
V: TRBV7-2; J: TRBJ2-7; D: TRBD2; size: .; CDR3: CASSSLLSSGHYEQYF; DNA: TGTGCCAGCAGCTCCCTTCTCTCTAGCGGGCACTACGAGCAGTACTTC
V: TRBV20-1; J: TRBJ1-1; D: .; size: few; CDR3: CSARASGLIATEAFF; DNA: TGCAGTGCTAGAGCTTCGGGACTTATTGCCACTGAAGCTTTCTTT
V: TRBV20-1; J: TRBJ2-1; D: .; size: few; CDR3: CSASGSSYNEQFF; DNA: TGCAGTGCTAGTGGGAGCTCCTACAATGAGCAGTTCTTC
V: TRBV4-3; J: TRBJ2-1; D: TRBD2; size: few; CDR3: CASSQDMLAGRNEQFF; DNA: TGCGCCAGCAGCCAAGATATGCTAGCGGGAAGAAATGAGCAGTTCTTC
V: TRBV20-1; J: TRBJ2-1; D: .; size: few; CDR3: CSAKGGLMDEQFF; DNA: TGCAGTGCTAAAGGGGGGCTTATGGATGAGCAGTTCTTC
V: TRBV2; J: TRBJ1-2; D: TRBD1; size: few; CDR3: CASSVTGSLNGYTF; DNA: TGTGCCAGCAGCGTGACAGGGTCGTTAAATGGCTACACCTTC
V: TRBV10-3; J: TRBJ2-5; D: .; size: .; CDR3: CAISRTAAQETQYF; DNA: TGTGCCATCAGTAGGACAGCCGCCCAAGAGACCCAGTACTTC
V: TRBV14; J: TRBJ2-1; D: .; size: .; CDR3: CASSQVDSYEQFF; DNA: TGTGCCAGCAGCCAGGTCGACTCCTACGAGCAGTTCTTC
V: TRBV4-2; J: TRBJ1-1; D: .; size: .; CDR3: CASSSRWGETEAFF; DNA: TGTGCCAGCAGCTCCCGGTGGGGGGAGACTGAAGCTTTCTTT
V: TRBV9; J: TRBJ2-1; D: TRBD2; size: few; CDR3: CASSVGTSGSHEQFF; DNA: TGTGCCAGCAGCGTAGGGACTAGCGGGAGTCATGAGCAGTTCTTC
V: TRBV18; J: TRBJ2-1; D: TRBD2; size: few; CDR3: CASSNQGGESYNEQFF; DNA: TGTGCCAGCTCTAACCAGGGAGGGGAGAGCTACAATGAGCAGTTCTTC
V: TRBV29-1; J: TRBJ1-2; D: .; size: .; CDR3: CSVEDRSSHGYTF; DNA: TGCAGCGTTGAAGATAGATCCAGCCATGGCTACACCTTC
V: TRBV29-1; J: TRBJ2-5; D: .; size: many; CDR3: CSVEGSHLQETQYF; DNA: TGCAGCGTTGAAGGGTCGCATCTTCAAGAGACCCAGTACTTC
V: TRBV11-2; J: TRBJ2-7; D: .; size: .; CDR3: CASSPARITYEQYF; DNA: TGTGCCAGCAGCCCAGCAAGGATTACCTACGAGCAGTACTTC